This T cell receptor beta chain derives from a study of T-cell reconstitution after alpha-beta-depleted transplantation in children. The CDR3 is 15 residues long. Germline lookup yields CDR1 SGHRS and CDR2 YFSETQ. The V gene end was trimmed by 6 bases and the J gene end by 5 bases; junction bases not matched to a gene: 9. Unique molecular identifiers tagged the TCRbeta library. One entry per CDR3 protein, called by TCRdb with MiXCR from the PCR reads. The sample records about 400,000 distinct CDR3 sequences, about a fifth being singletons. This clonotype was sampled from a human donor who donated a stem cell graft to a child with acute myeloid leukemia. V gene TRBV5-1 combines with J gene TRBJ2-3, with TRBD2 identical over 10 bases. Here the sequenced sample was PBMCs from the stem cell graft donor, taken from the stem cell graft. The CDR3 spells CASTGSSGSVDTQYF. Here the CDR3 DNA reads TGCGCCAGCACCGGATCTAGCGGGAGTGTAGATACGCAGTATTTT.